Sequencing of this T cell receptor beta chain was carried out in a study of T-cell reconstitution after alpha-beta-depleted transplantation in children. A note on this clonotype: What it binds is unknown. A much larger clonotype is one base distant, so this may be a read error.

This sample's TCRbeta library carried unique molecular identifier barcodes. One entry per CDR3 protein, called by TCRdb with MiXCR from the PCR reads. The data hold a few hundred thousand distinct CDR3 sequences, with around a tenth observed a single time. This CDR3 is 12 amino acids long. Germline V gene sequence: CDR1 DFQATT, CDR2 SNEGSKA (reference sequence). Study-wide points: For some patients, TCRbeta diversity was high at day 60 because of recipient T cells and thymic progenitors that survived. It was newly produced T cells that mostly accounted for T-cell counts and diversity one year after transplant.

The chain couples TRBV20-1 to TRBJ2-3; D gene ambiguous. The specimen comprised peripheral blood, sampled 180 days after TCRalphabeta/CD19-depleted stem cell transplant. The sequence was collected from a male patient aged 2 to 9 who had a stem cell transplant for chronic granulomatous disease, so the T cells may come from the graft donor. The CDR3 spells CSVQDRVDTQCF. CDR3 bases: TGCAGTGTGCAGGATCGTGTGGATACGCAGTGTTTT.